This T cell receptor beta chain was recorded in a study of blood T cell repertoires in COVID-19. Study as a whole: The samples span acute and convalescent COVID-19 from the United States, Italy and Spain. Sample material is recorded as cDNA or gDNA derived from T cells, B-cell-depleted T cells, or PBMCs.

Per the authors' pipeline: Reference gene primers were amplified, and this amplification served to estimate nucleated cell counts. The method was immunoSEQ multiplex PCR; TCRdb's version includes in-frame clones alone and lacks a portion of them. V and J calls and clone size are as listed in that table; D and trimming were resolved from the DNA. The repertoire consists of roughly 70,000 clones, with more than 60% occurring once and the leading ten covering roughly a fifth. The TCR sequence derives from a man between 60 and 75 years old with acute or convalescent COVID-19. The sample taken for sequencing was peripheral blood.

CDR3 coding DNA: TGTGCCAGCAGTTACTATCAGGGTGCAGACTCTGGCTACACCTTC. Protein: CASSYYQGADSGYTF. The gene calls are TRBV6-5 and TRBJ1-2, with D perhaps matching TRBD1 (5 bases). V gave up 1 base and J gave up 7 bases, with 16 bases separating them. CDR3 length: 15 residues. Per germline, CDR1 MNHEY and CDR2 SVGAGI.